Below, 26 T cell receptor beta chains from the same sample are listed, as sequenced in a study of post-analysis software for immune sequencing data. Incorporated into the TCR beta cDNA libraries were unique molecular identifiers, which served to reduce PCR and sequencing biases. Each CDR3 protein gets one entry after TCRdb re-called the PCR reads with MiXCR. The data show hundreds of thousands of distinct CDR3 sequences, roughly two fifths seen once. The antigens of these receptors remain unknown. Overall study findings and caveats: Five or six TRBV segments appeared more often in patients than in controls, and TRBV5-6, TRBV5-1 and TRBV20-1 were among these.

Sequencing used blood. The receptors here all came from a girl aged 10-17 years with multiple sclerosis.

This clonotype appeared a few times. The gene calls are TRBV29-1 and TRBJ1-2; possible D gene TRBD1, 5 bases. The germline gives CDR1 SQVTM, CDR2 ANQGSEA. Trimming removed 6 bases at V and 3 bases at J, with 26 bases between. The CDR3 consists of 17 residues. CDR3 residues: CSVDEGPGRSEDYGYTF. The CDR3 nucleotides read TGCAGCGTGGACGAGGGACCAGGGAGGTCGGAAGACTATGGCTACACCTTC.

The chain carries TRBV29-1 and TRBJ2-1; D uncertain. Germline V gene sequence: CDR1 SQVTM, CDR2 ANQGSEA. V lost 2 bases, J lost 5 bases, and 16 bases lay in between. The CDR3 is 15 residues long. The CDR3 loop reads CSVELRGQPHNEQFF. For the CDR3, the DNA is TGCAGCGTTGAATTGAGAGGTCAGCCCCACAATGAGCAGTTCTTC.

This rearrangement joins TRBV4-1 to TRBJ2-7; TRBD2 matches 10 bases. This CDR3 is built from 16 residues. CDR1 is MGHRA and CDR2 is YSYEKL in the germline V gene. V shed 0 bases, J shed 3 bases, and the junction held 5 bases outside the gene matches. The CDR3 DNA follows: TGCGCCAGCAGCCAAGATTGGCTAGCGGGAGTCTACGAGCAGTACTTC. This gives the protein CASSQDWLAGVYEQYF.

V gene TRBV20-1 combines with J gene TRBJ2-1, with D tentatively TRBD1 (5 bases). Trimming took off 0 bases at V and 8 bases at J, with 20 bases between the two ends. Germline loops: CDR1 DFQATT, CDR2 SNEGSKA (reference sequence). The CDR3 has 16 amino acids. Written as DNA, the CDR3 is TGCAGTGCTAGAGAGTTCTCAGGGTGGGAAAGCGATGAGCAGTTCTTC. This sequence encodes CSAREFSGWESDEQFF.

V is TRBV24-1 and J is TRBJ2-1, with 9 bases fitting TRBD1. Germline CDR1 reads KGHDR; CDR2 reads SFDVKD. CDR3 size: 13 residues. V shed 9 bases and J 8 bases; nucleotides not matched to a gene: 7. This CDR3 is CATSDRGGDEQFF. The CDR3 DNA reads TGTGCCACCTCGGACAGGGGAGGGGATGAGCAGTTCTTC.

In this sample, this clonotype turned up once. The V and J genes are TRBV5-1 and TRBJ2-1; the match to TRBD1 covers 9 bases. After removal of 7 bases from V and 6 bases from J, the junction contained 11 bases not matched to a gene. The germline V gene has CDR1 SGHRS and CDR2 YFSETQ. This CDR3 region has 15 residues. CDR3 sequence: CASLIGTGQVNEQFF. The CDR3 DNA reads as TGCGCCAGCCTCATCGGGACAGGGCAGGTCAATGAGCAGTTCTTC.

In the case of this clonotype: At one end the junction does not follow the germline gene, possibly because of a read error. The rearrangement uses TRBV9 and TRBJ2-1; D is unclear. In germline, CDR1 is SGDLS, CDR2 YYNGEE. This CDR3 comprises 14 residues. The CDR3 loop is CAGSSLMGNREQFF. DNA of the CDR3: TGTGCCGGCAGCTCATTAATGGGAAATCGTGAGCAGTTCTTC.

This rearrangement joins TRBV13 to TRBJ2-5; 9 nucleotides match TRBD1. CDR3 length: 16 residues. The germline CDR1 and CDR2 sequences are PRHDT and FYEKMQ (reference sequence). V was pared by 5 bases and J by 2 bases, with 9 bases of the junction left unmatched. This CDR3 is CASSARTGASQETQYF. The CDR3 DNA sequence: TGTGCCAGCAGCGCCCGGACAGGGGCTTCACAAGAGACCCAGTACTTC.

This clonotype appeared once. The rearrangement links TRBV6-6 to TRBJ2-1; 10 bases agree with TRBD2. This CDR3 has 16 residues. The germline V gene encodes CDR1 MNHNY and CDR2 SVGAGI (reference sequence). V shed 6 bases and J 5 bases; nucleotides not matched to a gene: 10. This CDR3 reads CASSYTRTSGNNEQFF. The CDR3 DNA sequence: TGTGCCAGCAGCTATACCCGGACTAGCGGAAACAATGAGCAGTTCTTC.

The chain couples TRBV7-2 to TRBJ2-7, with 8 positions matching TRBD2. The germline gives CDR1 SGHTA, CDR2 FQGNSA. The CDR3 contains 17 residues. The V gene end was trimmed by 3 bases and the J gene end by 2 bases; junction bases not matched to a gene: 12. CDR3 DNA sequence: TGTGCCAGCAGCTTCCAGCGGGGGCCTGATGGGGCCTACGAGCAGTACTTC. Protein product: CASSFQRGPDGAYEQYF.

V gene TRBV5-1 combines with J gene TRBJ2-4; D possibly uses TRBD1 or TRBD2 (6 bases each). The ends were cut back, 3 bases at V and 9 bases at J, with 19 bases in the middle. This CDR3 has 15 residues. Germline CDR1 SGHRS, CDR2 YFSETQ. In DNA form, the CDR3 reads TGCGCCAGCAGCTCCCCTGATCAAGGAGGGGGCATTCAGTACTTC. Translating gives CASSSPDQGGGIQYF. Variable domain in full (rest from reference TRBV5-1 and TRBJ2-4): KAGVTQTPRYLIKTRGQQVTLSCSPISGHRSVSWYQQTPGQGLQFLFEYFSETQRNKGNFPGRFSGRQFSNSRSEMNVSTLELGDSALYLCASSSPDQGGGIQYFGAGTRLSVL.

In the case of this clonotype: The junction departs from germline at one end; a sequencing error may be responsible. J is TRBJ1-4 and V is TRBV10-3; D remains ambiguous. This CDR3 spans 15 amino acids. Germline CDR1 ENHRY, CDR2 SYGVKD. CDR3 DNA: TGTGCCATCAGTGAGTCTGGAGCAACTAATGAAAAACGGTTTTTT. Protein product: CAISESGATNEKRFF.

The chain couples TRBV20-1 to TRBJ2-1; D possibly corresponds to TRBD2 (6 bases). Germline lookup yields CDR1 DFQATT and CDR2 SNEGSKA (reference sequence). There are 16 residues in the CDR3. Between the trimmed V and J ends, which lost 0 bases and 0 bases, there was a span of 12 bases. For the CDR3, the DNA is TGCAGTGCTAGAGATGCTAGCGCAAGCTCCTACAATGAGCAGTTCTTC. Protein product: CSARDASASSYNEQFF.

V is TRBV12-3 or TRBV12-4 and J is TRBJ2-1; the D call may be TRBD1 or TRBD2 (5 bases each). CDR3 length equals 15 residues. V was shortened by 6 bases and J by 4 bases, with 16 bases between the two germline ends. DNA for the CDR3: TGTGCCAGCAGCTTCATGGGACCAAATTACAATGAGCAGTTCTTC. Its translation: CASSFMGPNYNEQFF.

The chain carries TRBV12-3 or TRBV12-4 and TRBJ2-3; the D is unclear. Trimming removed 8 bases at V and 9 bases at J, with 12 bases between. This CDR3 region has 11 residues. The CDR3 nucleotides are TGTGCCAGCGGATCGGAGAGGACGCAGTATTTT. As protein: CASGSERTQYF.

The V and J genes are TRBV10-3 and TRBJ2-5; tentatively, D is TRBD1 or TRBD2 (5 bases each). The V end lost 10 bases, the J end lost 1 base, and 16 bases lay between the germline ends. Germline CDR1 is ENHRY and CDR2 is SYGVKD. The CDR3 contains 14 residues. CDR3: CATYAGTAQETQYF. CDR3 DNA: TGTGCCACCTACGCCGGGACGGCCCAAGAGACCCAGTACTTC.

The chain uses TRBV5-6 and TRBJ2-5, with TRBD1 matching over 7 bases. The CDR3 consists of 13 residues. Looked up from germline, CDR1 is SGHDT and CDR2 is YYEEEE. Trimming at V came to 7 bases and at J to 1 base, leaving 4 bases not matched to a gene. The chain's CDR3 is CASLGTAQETQYF. DNA of the CDR3: TGTGCCAGCCTCGGGACAGCCCAAGAGACCCAGTACTTC.

V is TRBV5-1 and J is TRBJ2-3; 10 positions agree with TRBD2. The germline CDR1 and CDR2 sequences are SGHRS and YFSETQ. This CDR3 contains 15 residues. The V and J ends lost 6 bases and 2 bases, in that order; junction bases with no gene match: 6. The CDR3, as DNA: TGCGCCAGCACCAGACTAGCGGGCAACACAGATACGCAGTATTTT. Its translation is CASTRLAGNTDTQYF.

The chain links TRBV3-1 to TRBJ2-4; TRBD2 aligns across 8 bases. The DNA matches TRBJ2-7 better at its end, which makes the J call doubtful. Germline-derived CDR1 and CDR2 are LGHDT and YNNKEL (reference sequence). This CDR3 has 15 amino acids. The CDR3 nucleotides read TGTGCCAGCAGCCCTCCGAAGCGGGAGACCTACGAGCAGTACTTC. Translated: CASSPPKRETYEQYF.

With regard to this clonotype: A read error may explain this, as a much larger clone is one base away. The chain joins TRBV5-1 to TRBJ2-7, with 7 bases fitting TRBD1. Gene TRBJ2-5 matches the end of the DNA better, so the J call may be wrong. The V gene's germline CDR1 is SGHRS and CDR2 YFSETQ. The CDR3 length is 15 residues. CDR3 region: CTSRPQGNRQETQYF. The CDR3 coding sequence is TGCACCAGCAGACCACAGGGGAACAGACAAGAGACCCAGTACTTC.

This chain connects TRBV19 to TRBJ2-1; 7 bases line up with TRBD1. This CDR3 spans 12 amino acids. V dropped 8 bases and J dropped 5; count of bases not matched to a gene: 3. Germline V gene data show CDR1 as LNHDA and CDR2 as SQIVND (reference sequence). The CDR3 is CASDDRDNEQFF. CDR3 bases: TGTGCCAGTGATGACAGGGACAATGAGCAGTTCTTC.

The rearrangement joins TRBV11-2 to TRBJ2-7; D remains ambiguous. From germline, CDR1 is SGHAT and CDR2 FQNNGV. CDR3 length equals 14 residues. V lost 3 bases to trimming and J lost 2 bases, with 11 bases between them. The CDR3 sequence is CASSFPPDPYEQYF. The CDR3 nucleotides are TGTGCCAGCAGCTTTCCCCCAGATCCCTACGAGCAGTACTTC.

This clonotype has more than one count but fewer than ten. The V gene is TRBV7-9, the J gene TRBJ2-7; D is uncertain. Trimming shortened V by 6 bases and J by 2 bases, and 14 bases separated the two germline ends. The CDR3 has 14 residues. The V gene's germline CDR1 is SEHNR and CDR2 FQNEAQ (reference sequence). The CDR3 spells CASSRTSDTYEQYF. In DNA form, the CDR3 reads TGTGCCAGCAGTCGGACGTCGGATACCTACGAGCAGTACTTC.

The CDR3 sequence: CASSDERETQYF. The DNA for the CDR3 is TGTGCCAGCAGTGATGAGAGGGAGACCCAGTACTTC. The V gene is TRBV2, the J gene TRBJ2-5; D gene uncertain. CDR3 length: 12 residues. The V gene lost 3 bases and the J gene lost 5 bases, with 7 bases spanning the gap. In germline, CDR1 is SNHLY, CDR2 FYNNEI.

The table lists this clonotype with a few counts. This rearrangement joins TRBV12-3 or TRBV12-4 to TRBJ2-7; maybe TRBD2 (5 bases). V was clipped by 7 bases and J by 2 bases, with 12 bases between them. The CDR3 runs 13 residues. CDR3 in DNA: TGTGCCAGCACCATGGCGACTACCTACGAGCAGTACTTC. Translating gives CASTMATTYEQYF.

V is TRBV4-2 and J is TRBJ2-3; possibly TRBD2 for D (5 bases). CDR3 length: 17 residues. Deletions cut 3 bases from V and 2 bases from J, with 18 bases between. Germline assignment: CDR1 LGHNA and CDR2 YNFKEQ. The CDR3 protein is CASSQVRTGKDTDTQYF. The CDR3 bases are TGTGCCAGCAGCCAGGTCCGAACGGGAAAGGACACAGATACGCAGTATTTT.